The TCR beta chain under discussion was sequenced for a study of T cells in Graves' hyperthyroidism and ophthalmopathy. Study-level information: Pretreatment peripheral blood was obtained at initial diagnosis. Study findings and constraints: Blood also held most thyroid clonotypes expanded beyond 0.001.

This clonotype was recorded at least ten times. The target antigen is unknown. RNA transcripts provided the source from which TCR beta CDR3 regions were amplified. In the first-round RT-PCR of the TCR CDR3, the HTBI primer set was used. TCRdb re-called the multiplex PCR reads through MiXCR, storing one row per CDR3 protein. The repertoire includes over 450,000 distinct CDR3 sequences, over 13% of them detected once, and around a sixth sits in the top ten. Criteria for exclusion of patients were uncontrolled infection, other autoimmune disease, pregnancy or lactation. Sequencing was carried out using blood. This TCR was recovered from a woman aged 18 to 35 with Graves' hyperthyroidism.

CDR3 nucleotides: TGTGCCTGGAGTACCACTAGCGGGATAGGCACCGGGGAGCTGTTTTTT. Protein: CAWSTTSGIGTGELFF. This chain links TRBV30 with TRBJ2-2; 10 nucleotides align to TRBD2. CDR1 is GTSNPN, CDR2 SVGIG, per germline (reference sequence). This CDR3 spans 16 amino acids. V shed 2 bases and J 4 bases; nucleotides not matched to a gene: 7.